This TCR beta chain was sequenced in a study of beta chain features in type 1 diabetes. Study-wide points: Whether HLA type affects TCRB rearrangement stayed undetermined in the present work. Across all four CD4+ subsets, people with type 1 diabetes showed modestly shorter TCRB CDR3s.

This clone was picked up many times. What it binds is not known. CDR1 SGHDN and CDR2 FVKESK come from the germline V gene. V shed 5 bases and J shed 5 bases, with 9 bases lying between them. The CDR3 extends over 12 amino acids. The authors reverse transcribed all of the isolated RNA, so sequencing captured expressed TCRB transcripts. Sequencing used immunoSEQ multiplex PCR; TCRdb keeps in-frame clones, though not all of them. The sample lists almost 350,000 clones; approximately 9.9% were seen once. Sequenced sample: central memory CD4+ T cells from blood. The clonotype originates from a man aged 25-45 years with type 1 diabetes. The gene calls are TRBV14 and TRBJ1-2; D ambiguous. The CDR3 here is CASSEDQYGYTF. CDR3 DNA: TGTGCCAGCAGCGAGGACCAATATGGCTACACCTTC. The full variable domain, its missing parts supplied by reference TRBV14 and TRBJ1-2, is EAGVTQFPSHSVIEKGQTVTLRCDPISGHDNLYWYRRVMGKEIKFLLHFVKESKQDESGMPNNRFLAERTGGTYSTLKVQPAELEDSGVYFCASSEDQYGYTFGSGTRLTVV.